This T cell receptor (beta chain) was sequenced during a study of control samples from healthy donors and cancer patients. TCRdb's copy holds only in-frame clones and misses some; the assay was immunoSEQ multiplex PCR. The repertoire consists of about 140,000 clones, with around nine tenths occurring once and the leading ten covering less than 5.5%. V gave up 8 bases and J gave up 2 bases; unmatched junction bases: 6. CDR3 size: 13 residues. This sequence joins TRBV12-3 or TRBV12-4 and TRBJ2-7; 7 positions agree with TRBD2. The sequenced sample consisted of blood. The TCR originated in a man aged 25-45 years in good health. CDR3 nucleotides: TGTGCCAGCGCTCTAGCGGAAACCTACGAGCAGTACTTC. It yields the protein CASALAETYEQYF.